This T cell receptor (beta chain) appears in the sequencing data of a study of T cell repertoires in cytomegalovirus infection. This clonotype turned up a few times. TCRdb independently ran MiXCR on the reads; one entry per CDR3 protein. The data show under 850,000 distinct CDR3 sequences, with approximately 40% seen just once and more than 2.5% held by the top ten. Sequencing was done on a sample of PBMCs. The TCR was taken from a human donor in good health (CMV status not recorded). Some clones in this sample may be carry-over from other donors' samples.

CDR3 sequence: CASSYGPSGNTIYF. The CDR3 coding sequence is TGTGCCAGCAGTTACGGGCCCTCTGGAAACACCATATATTTT. V is TRBV6-5 and J is TRBJ1-3; the D is unclear. The CDR3 consists of 14 residues. CDR1 and CDR2 from the germline V gene are MNHEY and SVGAGI. V dropped 2 bases and J dropped 0 bases, with 5 bases sitting between them.